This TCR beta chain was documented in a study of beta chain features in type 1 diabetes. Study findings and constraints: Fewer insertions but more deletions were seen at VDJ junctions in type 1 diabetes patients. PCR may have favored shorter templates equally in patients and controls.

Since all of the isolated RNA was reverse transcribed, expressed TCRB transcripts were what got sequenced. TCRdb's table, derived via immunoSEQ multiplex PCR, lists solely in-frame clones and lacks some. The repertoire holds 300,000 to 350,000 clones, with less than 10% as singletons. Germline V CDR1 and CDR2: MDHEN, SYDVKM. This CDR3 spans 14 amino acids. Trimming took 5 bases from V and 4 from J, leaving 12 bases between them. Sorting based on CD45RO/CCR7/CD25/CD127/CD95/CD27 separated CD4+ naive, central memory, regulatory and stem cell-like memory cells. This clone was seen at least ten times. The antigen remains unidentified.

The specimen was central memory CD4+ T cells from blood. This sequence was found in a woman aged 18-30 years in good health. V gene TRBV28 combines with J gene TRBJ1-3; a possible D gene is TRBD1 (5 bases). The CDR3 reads CASSKPGIGNTIYF. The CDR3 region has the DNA TGTGCCAGCAGTAAGCCAGGGATCGGAAACACCATATATTTT.